This T cell receptor (beta chain) was obtained from a study of T-cell reconstitution after alpha-beta-depleted transplantation in children. The study's findings and limits: Hyperexpanded clones declined; after one year, newly produced T cells mostly supplied diversity. The study traced high day-60 TCRbeta diversity in some patients to surviving recipient T cells and thymic progenitors. Several hundred rapidly expanded clones from non-depleted graft cells reportedly supplied alpha-beta T cells about two months post-transplant.

TCRbeta library construction was performed incorporating unique molecular identifiers. MiXCR was run by TCRdb on the PCR reads, yielding one entry per CDR3 protein. Of around 580,000 distinct CDR3 sequences in the sample, 20% to 25% were seen once. As regards this clonotype: As yet, its antigen is unknown.

The V gene's germline CDR1 is LGHNA and CDR2 YSLEER. The germline V and J ends were trimmed by 1 base and 0 bases, with 6 bases remaining between them. This CDR3 region has 15 residues. This clonotype originated in a boy under two years old who had a stem cell transplant for acute myeloid leukemia, so the T cells may come from the graft donor. The sample consisted of PBMCs, mostly from graft donor cells, taken 360 days after TCRalphabeta/CD19-depleted stem cell transplant. The rearrangement links TRBV4-3 to TRBJ1-4; D not resolved. CDR3 sequence: CASSQGSATNEKLFF. DNA of the CDR3: TGCGCCAGCAGCCAAGGCAGCGCAACTAATGAAAAACTGTTTTTT.